This T cell receptor (beta chain) emerged from a study of blood T cell repertoires in COVID-19. The overall study: The study drew acute and convalescent COVID-19 samples from the United States, Italy and Spain. Sources were T cells, B-cell-depleted T cells, or PBMCs; the material itself was cDNA or gDNA.

J lost 5 bases, V lost 0 bases, and 5 bases had no gene match. Germline CDR1 is SGHDT and CDR2 is YYEEEE. This CDR3 is 16 amino acids long. The data were produced by immunoSEQ multiplex PCR, yet TCRdb's version contains in-frame clones alone and is incomplete. The sample records 200,000 to 250,000 clones, around 80% being singletons. Sequencing was carried out using peripheral blood. The clonotype comes from a woman aged 65 to 85 with acute or convalescent COVID-19. The chain recombines TRBV5-6 with TRBJ2-5, with TRBD2 identical over 12 bases. The CDR3 bases are TGTGCCAGCAGCTTGGAACTAGCGGGGGGTAGGGAGACCCAGTACTTC. Translating gives CASSLELAGGRETQYF.